This T cell receptor beta chain was observed in a study of T cell clonotyping in hematopoietic cell transplantation. Study as a whole: Pretransplant recipient samples were taken after cytoreduction.

Regarding the study as a whole: Recipient TCR diversity dropped after transplant; expanded clonotypes rose from day 30 to 180. No sorting was done, leaving CD4 and CD8 contributions mixed. Graft donor and pretransplant recipient Inverse Simpson Index values predicted broader posttransplant TCR diversity.

The assay was immunoSEQ multiplex PCR, and TCRdb's table has in-frame clones only and misses some. The data hold roughly 46,000 clones, with approximately 82% observed a single time. As concerns this clone: As yet, its antigen is unknown.

The time point denotes: recipient sample about 28 days before transplant, after cytoreduction. CDR1 MDHEN and CDR2 SYDVKM come from the germline V gene. V was trimmed by 10 bases and J by 4 bases, leaving 19 bases between them. The CDR3 spans 15 residues. The gene calls are TRBV28 and TRBJ1-4; no reliable D call. Sequenced here: peripheral blood mononuclear cells, sampled before stem cell transplant. The sequence was collected from a man in his fifties or sixties with myelodysplastic syndrome. Some clones in this sample may be carry-over from other donors' samples. The CDR3 loop reads CATLYKRQLNEKLFF. The DNA for the CDR3 is TGTGCCACGCTCTATAAGAGGCAGCTTAATGAAAAACTGTTTTTT.